These 14 T cell receptor beta chains originate from one sample sequenced in a study of cytomegalovirus exposure and HLA in healthy donors. The table came from immunoSEQ multiplex PCR; TCRdb's copy has only in-frame clones and leaves some out. Among roughly 130,000 clones listed, just under 90% were seen once. Material for sequencing was PBMCs. These receptors were obtained from a man aged 25-45 years in good health and CMV-seronegative.

The J gene is TRBJ1-1, the V gene TRBV5-5; TRBD1 matches 7 bases. The CDR3 is 14 amino acids. Germline V CDR1 and CDR2: SGHKS, YYEKEE (reference sequence). The V and J ends lost 2 bases and 5 bases, in that order; junction bases with no gene match: 6. The CDR3, as DNA: TGTGCCAGCAGCTTTTACAGGGGAGATACTGAAGCTTTCTTT. Amino acid sequence: CASSFYRGDTEAFF.

This chain connects TRBV5-8 to TRBJ2-7; the D gene is possibly TRBD1 (6 bases). CDR1 is SGHTS, CDR2 YDEGEE, per germline. This CDR3 contains 16 residues. The ends were cut back, 2 bases at V and 0 bases at J, with 15 bases in the middle. The CDR3: CASSFLPGTSSYEQYF. The CDR3 nucleotides read TGTGCCAGCAGCTTTCTTCCGGGGACAAGCTCCTACGAGCAGTACTTC.

The chain recombines TRBV4-2 with TRBJ2-3; 7 nucleotides agree with TRBD2. Per germline, CDR1 LGHNA and CDR2 YNFKEQ. V lost 4 bases and J lost 0; bases outside the gene matches: 4. CDR3 size: 15 residues. This CDR3 reads CASSLPGGSTDTQYF. The DNA of the CDR3 is TGTGCCAGCAGCCTCCCGGGGGGAAGCACAGATACGCAGTATTTT.

The V and J genes are TRBV15 and TRBJ2-6; no clear D gene. The length of the CDR3 is 15 residues. Per the germline V gene, CDR1 is LNHNV and CDR2 is YYDKDF (reference sequence). The V and J ends lost 4 bases and 0 bases respectively, with 7 bases between them. In nucleotides, the CDR3 is TGTGCCACCAGCACCCCACTCTCTGGGGCCAACGTCCTGACTTTC. This codes for CATSTPLSGANVLTF.

V usage is TRBV18 and J usage is TRBJ2-3, with 7 bases that match TRBD2. V shed 4 bases and J 0 bases; nucleotides not matched to a gene: 7. The CDR3 is made up of 16 amino acids. The V gene's germline CDR1 is KGHSH and CDR2 LQKENI. The CDR3 DNA sequence: TGTGCCAGCTCACTCTACGGGCGGGGGAGCACAGATACGCAGTATTTT. It encodes CASSLYGRGSTDTQYF.

V and J are TRBV11-2 and TRBJ2-7, with D possibly being TRBD1 (6 bases). The CDR3 is made up of 13 amino acids. CDR1 is SGHAT and CDR2 is FQNNGV in the germline V gene. V lost 5 bases to trimming and J lost 5 bases, with 13 bases between them. CDR3 in DNA: TGTGCCAGCAGCGAAGCAGGGGCCCACGAGCAGTACTTC. Translated: CASSEAGAHEQYF.

The V gene is TRBV27, the J gene TRBJ1-2; D gene unclear. Trimming took 2 bases from V and 2 from J, leaving 12 bases between them. Germline CDR1 and CDR2: MNHEY and SMNVEV (reference sequence). This CDR3 contains 15 residues. Here the CDR3 DNA reads TGTGCCAGCAGTTTAGGAGGGAGCGGAAACTATGGCTACACCTTC. It translates to CASSLGGSGNYGYTF.

This clone was seen once. This chain joins TRBV9 and TRBJ1-6; tentative D call: TRBD1 (5 bases). Germline CDR1 and CDR2: SGDLS and YYNGEE. The CDR3 covers 14 residues. V lost 0 bases and J lost 10, with 11 bases in between. The CDR3 here is CASSVEAGRSPLHF. CDR3 DNA sequence: TGTGCCAGCAGCGTAGAGGCAGGGCGATCACCCCTCCACTTT. The full variable domain, with the rest looked up from reference TRBV9 and TRBJ1-6, is DSGVTQTPKHLITATGQRVTLRCSPRSGDLSVYWYQQSLDQGLQFLIQYYNGEERAKGNILERFSAQQFPDLHSELNLSSLELGDSALYFCASSVEAGRSPLHFGNGTRLTVT.

The V call is TRBV27, the J call TRBJ1-6; TRBD1 matches 8 bases. J lost 11 bases, V lost 5 bases, and 11 bases had no gene match. The germline CDR1 and CDR2 sequences are MNHEY and SMNVEV (reference sequence). The CDR3 covers 15 residues. CDR3 nucleotide sequence: TGTGCCAGCAGTCCCAGAGGACAGGGATTGCCACCCCTCCACTTT. Translation: CASSPRGQGLPPLHF.

The V gene is TRBV19, the J gene TRBJ1-4, with TRBD1 matching 7 bases. V was pared by 4 bases and J by 8 bases, with 10 bases of the junction left unmatched. The CDR3 is made up of 15 amino acids. Germline CDR1 is LNHDA and CDR2 is SQIVND (reference sequence). CDR3 coding DNA: TGTGCCAGTAGTAACCACACAGGGGACGTAGAAAAACTGTTTTTT. It codes for CASSNHTGDVEKLFF.

V is TRBV11-2 and J is TRBJ1-2, with unresolved D. Germline CDR1 reads SGHAT; CDR2 reads FQNNGV. V was clipped by 5 bases and J by 3 bases, with 7 bases between them. This CDR3 contains 12 residues. The CDR3 loop reads CASSIGHYGYTF. Here the CDR3 DNA reads TGTGCCAGCAGCATAGGGCACTATGGCTACACCTTC.

The chain recombines TRBV29-1 with TRBJ1-2, with D uncertain. Germline CDR1 is SQVTM and CDR2 is ANQGSEA. CDR3 length: 12 amino acids. Trimming left V 1 base short and J 8 bases short, with 11 bases between. CDR3: CSVEGQRAGYTF. CDR3 bases: TGCAGCGTTGAAGGTCAGAGGGCGGGCTACACCTTC.

The chain employs TRBV28 and TRBJ2-6, with 9 bases lining up with TRBD1. CDR3 length: 19 amino acids. The ends lost 5 bases at V and 0 bases at J; junction bases unmatched: 11. Germline CDR1 and CDR2: MDHEN and SYDVKM. The CDR3 bases are TGTGCCAGCAGTCCGTTACCGGGACAGGGTCTCTCTGGGGCCAACGTCCTGACTTTC. Translation: CASSPLPGQGLSGANVLTF.

The chain links TRBV2 to TRBJ1-3; 7 bases are shared with TRBD1. Germline CDR1 is SNHLY and CDR2 is FYNNEI. CDR3 length: 14 residues. Unmatched junction bases numbered 6, after V lost 6 bases and J lost 4 bases. In nucleotides, the CDR3 is TGTGCCAGCAGAGAGGGACAGTCCGGAAACACCATATATTTT. Residues: CASREGQSGNTIYF.